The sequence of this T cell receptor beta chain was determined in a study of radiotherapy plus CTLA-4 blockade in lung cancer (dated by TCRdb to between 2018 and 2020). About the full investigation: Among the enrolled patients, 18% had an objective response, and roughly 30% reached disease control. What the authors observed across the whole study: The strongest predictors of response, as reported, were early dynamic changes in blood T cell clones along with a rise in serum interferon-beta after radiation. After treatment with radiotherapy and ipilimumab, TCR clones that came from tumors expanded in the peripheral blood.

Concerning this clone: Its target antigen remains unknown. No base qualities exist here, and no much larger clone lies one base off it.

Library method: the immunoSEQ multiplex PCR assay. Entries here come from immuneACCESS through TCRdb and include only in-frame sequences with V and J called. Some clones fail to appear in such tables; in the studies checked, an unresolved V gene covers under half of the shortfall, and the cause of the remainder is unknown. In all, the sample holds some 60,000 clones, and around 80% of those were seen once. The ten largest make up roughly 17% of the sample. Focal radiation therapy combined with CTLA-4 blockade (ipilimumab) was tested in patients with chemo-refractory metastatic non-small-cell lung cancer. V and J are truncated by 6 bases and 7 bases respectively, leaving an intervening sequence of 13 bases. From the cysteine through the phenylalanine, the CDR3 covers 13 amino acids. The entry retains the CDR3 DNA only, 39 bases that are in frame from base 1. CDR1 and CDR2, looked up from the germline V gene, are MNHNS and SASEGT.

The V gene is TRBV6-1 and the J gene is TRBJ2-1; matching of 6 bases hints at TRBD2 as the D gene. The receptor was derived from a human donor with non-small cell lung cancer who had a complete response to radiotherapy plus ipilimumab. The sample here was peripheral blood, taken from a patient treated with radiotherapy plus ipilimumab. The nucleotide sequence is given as TGTGCCAGCAGACAAGGAGGGAGTAATGAGCAGTTCTTC. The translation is CASRQGGSNEQFF.